The 14 T cell receptor beta chains reported below all come from one sample, sequenced in a study of T cell responses to AZD1222 COVID-19 vaccine. TCRdb's copy holds only in-frame clones and misses some; the assay was immunoSEQ multiplex PCR. The table has over 150,000 clones, approximately 92% seen once. Sequencing was performed on peripheral blood, taken 28 days after the second dose of the MenACWY control vaccine. The receptor set was obtained from an adult who received the MenACWY meningococcal vaccine as a control.

The genes are TRBV6-5 and TRBJ2-1, with 8 nucleotides matching TRBD1. This CDR3 has 16 residues. Germline V gene data show CDR1 as MNHEY and CDR2 as SVGAGI. Trimming cost V 0 bases and J 3 bases; bases outside gene matches: 4. This chain's CDR3 is CASSYSRTGFYNEQFF. The CDR3 DNA follows: TGTGCCAGCAGTTACTCCCGGACAGGGTTCTACAATGAGCAGTTCTTC.

V is TRBV20-1 and J is TRBJ1-2; no reliable D call. Germline lookup yields CDR1 DFQATT and CDR2 SNEGSKA (reference sequence). CDR3 length: 14 residues. Trimming left V 3 bases short and J 4 bases short, with 15 bases between. CDR3 sequence (DNA): TGCAGTGCTAGTGGAGACACCGAGTCCTATGGCTACACCTTC. Translated, it gives CSASGDTESYGYTF.

This clone appeared a few times. The chain combines TRBV7-6 with TRBJ1-1; maybe TRBD1 (6 bases). This CDR3 has 13 residues. Germline CDR1 SGHVS, CDR2 FNYEAQ. V was clipped by 6 bases and J by 1 base, with 9 bases between them. CDR3 nucleotides: TGTGCCAGCAGTCTACAGGGGAACACTGAAGCTTTCTTT. Translated: CASSLQGNTEAFF.

The chain couples TRBV3-1 (or the pseudogene TRBV3-2) to TRBJ2-1, with 10 nucleotides matching TRBD1. CDR1 and CDR2 from the germline V gene are LGHDT and YNNKEL (reference sequence). The CDR3 is made up of 17 amino acids. V shed 4 bases, J shed 4 bases, and the junction held 10 bases outside the gene matches. CDR3 residues: CASSPEPRTGGYNEQFF. The CDR3 DNA reads as TGTGCCAGCAGCCCCGAGCCTAGGACAGGGGGGTACAATGAGCAGTTCTTC.

The chain recombines TRBV3-1 (or the pseudogene TRBV3-2) with TRBJ1-2; D is ambiguous. V was pared by 4 bases and J by 8 bases, with 17 bases between. The CDR3 has 14 amino acids. Germline V lookup: CDR1 LGHDT, CDR2 YNNKEL (reference sequence). The CDR3 reads CASSRETRGEGYTF. In nucleotides, the CDR3 is TGTGCCAGCAGCCGAGAGACGCGCGGTGAGGGCTACACCTTC.

CDR3 DNA sequence: TGTGCCAGCAGCTTGGGACAGTTCTACGAGCAGTACTTC. Its translation: CASSLGQFYEQYF. The chain combines TRBV5-6 with TRBJ2-7, with D possibly matching TRBD1 (5 bases). V was cut by 0 bases and J by 3 bases, with 7 bases left in between. CDR1 SGHDT and CDR2 YYEEEE come from the germline V gene. There are 13 residues in the CDR3.

This chain uses TRBV5-5 with TRBJ1-4, with 9 bases matching TRBD1. CDR3 length equals 16 residues. Germline trimming cut 6 bases from V and 2 bases from J; bases unmatched to any gene: 8. Germline V gives CDR1 SGHKS, CDR2 YYEKEE (reference sequence). The CDR3 DNA is TGTGCCAGCACCCAGGGACAGGGCAGCACTAATGAAAAACTGTTTTTT. The encoded protein is CASTQGQGSTNEKLFF.

The J gene is TRBJ2-7, the V gene TRBV5-5; TRBD2 agrees at 9 bases. With 4 bases clipped from V and 4 bases from J, the junction kept 9 bases outside the gene matches. Germline CDR1 and CDR2: SGHKS and YYEKEE (reference sequence). The CDR3 length is 15 residues. The CDR3 region is CASSLERGVLYEQYF. The CDR3 region has the DNA TGTGCCAGCAGCCTCGAGCGGGGGGTCCTTTACGAGCAGTACTTC.

The V gene is TRBV29-1, the J gene TRBJ1-2; weak D call: TRBD1 (6 bases). Trimming took off 6 bases at V and 4 bases at J, with 15 bases between the two ends. CDR1 and CDR2 from the germline V gene are SQVTM and ANQGSEA. The CDR3 sequence is 13 residues long. CDR3 bases: TGCAGCGTCCTTCAGGGGCTCGGCTATGGCTACACCTTC. It yields the protein CSVLQGLGYGYTF.

The V gene is TRBV6-5, the J gene TRBJ2-2, with TRBD2 as a possible D gene (5 bases). This CDR3 is built from 15 residues. Germline values: CDR1 MNHEY, CDR2 SVGAGI. V lost 6 bases, J lost 2 bases, and 13 bases lay in between. The CDR3 region is CASRLTRANTGELFF. For the CDR3, the DNA is TGTGCCAGCAGACTCACTAGGGCCAACACCGGGGAGCTGTTTTTT.

The chain uses TRBV2 and TRBJ2-1; the D is unclear. The CDR3 runs to 13 residues. V dropped 8 bases and J dropped 10 bases, with 18 bases sitting between them. The germline V gene encodes CDR1 SNHLY and CDR2 FYNNEI. As DNA, the CDR3 is TGTGCCAGCTCCCTGACCAAGCCTTCCGAGCAGTTCTTC. Translating it yields CASSLTKPSEQFF.

The chain combines TRBV15 with TRBJ2-5; 7 positions match TRBD1. Germline lookup yields CDR1 LNHNV and CDR2 YYDKDF (reference sequence). J lost 3 bases, V lost 2 bases, and 6 bases had no gene match. The CDR3 is made up of 15 amino acids. The CDR3 DNA reads as TGTGCCACCAGCAGATTAGGCCAGGGGGAAGAGACCCAGTACTTC. Translation gives CATSRLGQGEETQYF. Full variable domain (outside the CDR3, taken from reference TRBV15 and TRBJ2-5): DAMVIQNPRYQVTQFGKPVTLSCSQTLNHNVMYWYQQKSSQAPKLLFHYYDKDFNNEADTPDNFQSRRPNTSFCFLDIRSPGLGDTAMYLCATSRLGQGEETQYFGPGTRLLVL.

This chain links TRBV4-2 with TRBJ2-3, with TRBD2 matching 7 bases. The V gene end was trimmed by 0 bases and the J gene end by 3 bases; junction bases not matched to a gene: 9. CDR1 is LGHNA, CDR2 YNFKEQ, per germline. CDR3 length: 17 residues. Here the CDR3 reads CASSQDGTGGITDTQYF. The CDR3 coding sequence is TGTGCCAGCAGCCAAGATGGGACGGGGGGAATAACAGATACGCAGTATTTT.

The chain uses TRBV7-2 and TRBJ2-7; TRBD1 aligns across 10 bases. There are 16 residues in the CDR3. The germline V gene encodes CDR1 SGHTA and CDR2 FQGNSA. The trim removed 5 bases at V and 5 bases at J, leaving 12 bases unmatched. Written as DNA, the CDR3 is TGTGCCAGCAGCCTAAGGTGGGACAGGGGTCTCCACGAGCAGTACTTC. Amino acid sequence: CASSLRWDRGLHEQYF.